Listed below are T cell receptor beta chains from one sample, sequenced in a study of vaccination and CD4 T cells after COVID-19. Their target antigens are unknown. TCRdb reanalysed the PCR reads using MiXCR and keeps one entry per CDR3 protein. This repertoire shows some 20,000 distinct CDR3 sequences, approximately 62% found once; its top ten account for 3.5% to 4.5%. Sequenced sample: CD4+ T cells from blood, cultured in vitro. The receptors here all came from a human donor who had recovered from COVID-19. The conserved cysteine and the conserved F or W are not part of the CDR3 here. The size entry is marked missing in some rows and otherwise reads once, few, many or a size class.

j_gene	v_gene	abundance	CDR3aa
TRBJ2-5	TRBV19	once	ASSTGTTQETQY
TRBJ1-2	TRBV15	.	ATSRDEGSRGYT
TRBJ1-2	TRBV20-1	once	SARPGLTKAGYT
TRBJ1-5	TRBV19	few	ASSIVPGGSNQPQH
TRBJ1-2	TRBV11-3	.	ASSLSGPTIYGYT
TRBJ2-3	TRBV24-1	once	ATSEGTGRSTDTQY
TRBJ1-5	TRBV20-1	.	SARDNKPNQPQH
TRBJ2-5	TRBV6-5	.	ASSHSTVKKETQY
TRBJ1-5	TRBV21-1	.	ASRGTPYHSNQPQH
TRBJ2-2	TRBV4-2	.	ASRPQNTGELF
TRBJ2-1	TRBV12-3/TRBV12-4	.	ASSLRDRDGEQF
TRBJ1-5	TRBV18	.	ASSPGQGATDQPQH
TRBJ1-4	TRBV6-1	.	ASSHDSRAEKLF
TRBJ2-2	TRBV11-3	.	ASSGTGPTGELF
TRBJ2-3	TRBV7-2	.	ASSFSLGTDTQY
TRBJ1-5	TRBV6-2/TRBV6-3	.	ASSGTSQPQH
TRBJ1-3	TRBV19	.	ASSIEGRSGNTIY
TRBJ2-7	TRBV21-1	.	ASSTRDSLYEQY
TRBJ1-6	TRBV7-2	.	ASSLALSWESPLH
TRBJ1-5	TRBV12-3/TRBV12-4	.	ASSLAFSGVDQPQH
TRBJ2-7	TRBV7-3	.	ASSLTRSGEQY
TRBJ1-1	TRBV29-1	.	SVLLNYNTEAF
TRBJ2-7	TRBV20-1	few	SAPYSGSSYEQY
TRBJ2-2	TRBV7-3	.	ASSHETGELF
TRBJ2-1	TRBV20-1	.	SALADGYNEQF
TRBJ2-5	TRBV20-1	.	SAEGGGPDAGGTQY
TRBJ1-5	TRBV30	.	AWSSREGVVSNQPQH
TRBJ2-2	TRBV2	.	ASSGLSGKGGGELF
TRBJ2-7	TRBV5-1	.	ASSSNRAGAYEQY
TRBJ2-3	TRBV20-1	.	SAGGQGVGRTDTQY
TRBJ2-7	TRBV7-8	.	ASSSGLVMAYEQY
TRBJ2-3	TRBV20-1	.	SATSGGSADTQY
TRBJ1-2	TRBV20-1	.	SALSEGAEGYT
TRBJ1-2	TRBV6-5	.	ASSSHDRAPGYT
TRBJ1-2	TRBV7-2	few	ASSPPRVERHGYT
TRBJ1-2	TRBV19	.	ASGHRGSIYGYT
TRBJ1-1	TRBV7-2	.	ASSTRTAVRSTRLNTEAF
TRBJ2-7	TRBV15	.	ATSSWNSYEQY
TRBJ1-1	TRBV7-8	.	ASSFLSRASTEAF
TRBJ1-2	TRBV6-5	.	ASSYGWGSGYT
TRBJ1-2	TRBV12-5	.	ASGLGPNYGYT